This T cell receptor (beta chain) came from a study of CD8+CD57+ T cells in acquired aplastic anemia. Looking at the study overall: Isolated CD4+ and CD8+ cells, once sorted, yielded DNA averaging roughly 3.2 ug. Study-wide findings and caveats: Approximately 28 CD8+ CDR3 sequences were shared between patients and controls.

Genomic DNA served as template for TCR beta VDJ and CDR3 profiling. TCRdb fed the reads into MiXCR, producing one record per CDR3 protein. This sample has 350,000 to 450,000 distinct CDR3 sequences, with around 72% found just once. Looked up from germline, CDR1 is SGHTA and CDR2 is FQGNSA. The CDR3 runs to 16 residues. Germline trimming cut 3 bases from V and 6 bases from J; bases unmatched to any gene: 10. This clonotype has ten or more counts. Its antigen is not identified. The receptor was derived from a human donor in good health, serving as a control. The chain couples TRBV7-2 to TRBJ1-2; 10 nucleotides align to TRBD1. Sequencing used sorted CD4+, CD8+, or CD8+CD57+ T cells (not recorded which) from PBMCs. CDR3 bases: TGTGCCAGCAGCTTTCGACAGGGGGCTGGGTTAGATGGCTACACCTTC. This gives the protein CASSFRQGAGLDGYTF.